Listed here are 27 T cell receptor beta chains from one sample, sequenced in a study of cytomegalovirus exposure and HLA in healthy donors. Use of 60 Vbeta and 13 Jbeta primers characterized the PCR. TCRdb keeps only in-frame clones here, not all; method: immunoSEQ multiplex PCR. The profile shows around 150,000 clones, more than 80% of them singletons. The sequencing input was PBMCs. These receptors all stem from a woman aged 40-49 years in good health and CMV-seropositive.

V is TRBV6-5 and J is TRBJ2-5, with TRBD1 matching over 9 bases. J was trimmed by 4 bases and V by 2 bases; bases with no gene match: 5. The V gene's germline CDR1 is MNHEY and CDR2 SVGAGI. The CDR3 is 15 residues long. CDR3 nucleotides: TGTGCCAGCAGTTACGGACAGGGGCGGTCAGAGACCCAGTACTTC. This translates into CASSYGQGRSETQYF.

This chain connects TRBV28 to TRBJ1-4; 7 bases align to TRBD1. Per the germline V gene, CDR1 is MDHEN and CDR2 is SYDVKM. The V and J ends lost 6 bases and 7 bases, in that order; junction bases with no gene match: 8. The CDR3 length is 14 residues. The CDR3 nucleotides read TGTGCCAGCAGCACAGGGGATTACAGTGAAAAACTGTTTTTT. Its protein product is CASSTGDYSEKLFF.

The CDR3 nucleotides read TGTGCCAGCACCCCCCCAAGCTCGGGCGGGGGGGGCCGCGACACCGGGGAGCTGTTTTTT. This translates into CASTPPSSGGGGRDTGELFF. The V gene is TRBV6-4, the J gene TRBJ2-2; 9 bases align to TRBD2. The CDR3 has 20 residues. Germline trimming cut 7 bases from V and 3 bases from J; bases unmatched to any gene: 21. Germline-derived CDR1 and CDR2 are MRHNA and SNTAGT.

Regarding this clone: The sample carries other DNA sequences with the same CDR3. The chain combines TRBV6-5 with TRBJ2-4, with D perhaps matching TRBD2 (7 bases). Deletions cut 2 bases from V and 7 bases from J, with 12 bases between. The length of the CDR3 is 14 residues. The germline gives CDR1 MNHEY, CDR2 SVGAGI. The chain's CDR3 is CASSYGRGSNIQYF. The CDR3 DNA is TGTGCCAGCAGTTACGGGAGGGGGTCGAACATTCAGTACTTC.

The chain joins TRBV7-9 to TRBJ1-3, with no clear D. This CDR3 region has 14 residues. Trimming removed 2 bases at V and 2 bases at J, with 7 bases between. Germline CDR1 SEHNR, CDR2 FQNEAQ (reference sequence). The CDR3 nucleotides are TGTGCCAGCAGCTTAAGGGAGACTGGAAACACCATATATTTT. Amino acids: CASSLRETGNTIYF.

V and J are TRBV27 and TRBJ2-3, with TRBD2 matching over 7 bases. The CDR3 loop spans 17 amino acids. Germline CDR1 and CDR2: MNHEY and SMNVEV (reference sequence). The junction had 6 bases not matched to a gene; V was cut back by 0 bases and J by 0 bases. The CDR3 loop is CASSLSLAATSTDTQYF. Here the CDR3 DNA reads TGTGCCAGCAGTTTATCCCTAGCGGCTACGAGCACAGATACGCAGTATTTT.

This chain uses TRBV6-5 with TRBJ1-2, with D perhaps matching TRBD1 (6 bases). The germline V and J ends were trimmed by 0 bases and 8 bases, with 16 bases remaining between them. The CDR3 is made up of 15 amino acids. Germline V gene data show CDR1 as MNHEY and CDR2 as SVGAGI. Here the CDR3 DNA reads TGTGCCAGCAGTTACTCAGACAGGCCCCTCGGGGGCTACACCTTC. Its translation is CASSYSDRPLGGYTF.

The gene calls are TRBV6-1 and TRBJ2-5, with D perhaps TRBD1 (6 bases). This CDR3 comprises 15 residues. V gave up 5 bases and J gave up 4 bases, with 17 bases separating them. Germline loops: CDR1 MNHNS, CDR2 SASEGT. The CDR3 sequence: CASSSRTVGGETQYF. DNA of the CDR3: TGTGCCAGCAGTTCGCGGACAGTTGGGGGAGAGACCCAGTACTTC.

J is TRBJ1-2 and V is TRBV11-2, with a weak D call TRBD1 (5 bases). Germline V gene sequence: CDR1 SGHAT, CDR2 FQNNGV. The ends were cut back, 5 bases at V and 8 bases at J, with 12 bases in the middle. CDR3 length: 12 residues. The CDR3 loop reads CASSPGGDGYTF. The CDR3 bases are TGTGCCAGCAGCCCAGGAGGGGACGGCTACACCTTC.

The J gene is TRBJ2-7, the V gene TRBV2; 10 bases line up with TRBD1. The CDR3 length is 15 residues. V dropped 6 bases and J dropped 4; count of bases not matched to a gene: 9. In germline, CDR1 is SNHLY, CDR2 FYNNEI. The CDR3 nucleotides read TGTGCCAGCAGCCTAAACGGACAGGGGGGATACGAGCAGTACTTC. This translates into CASSLNGQGGYEQYF.

The rearrangement joins TRBV5-1 to TRBJ1-4, with D uncertain. Per germline, CDR1 SGHRS and CDR2 YFSETQ. Trimming shortened V by 5 bases and J by 8 bases, and 7 bases separated the two germline ends. The CDR3 covers 11 residues. The CDR3 protein is CASSSEEKLFF. The CDR3 bases are TGCGCCAGCAGTAGTGAGGAAAAACTGTTTTTT.

The chain recombines TRBV19 with TRBJ1-5, with D unresolved. The CDR3 loop spans 16 amino acids. The V gene lost 4 bases and the J gene lost 5 bases, with 18 bases spanning the gap. Germline values: CDR1 LNHDA, CDR2 SQIVND (reference sequence). CDR3 residues: CASSSFSGMWDQPQHF. CDR3 DNA sequence: TGTGCCAGTAGTAGTTTCTCGGGGATGTGGGATCAGCCCCAGCATTTT. The full variable domain, its missing parts supplied by reference TRBV19 and TRBJ1-5, is DGGITQSPKYLFRKEGQNVTLSCEQNLNHDAMYWYRQDPGQGLRLIYYSQIVNDFQKGDIAEGYSVSREKKESFPLTVTSAQKNPTAFYLCASSSFSGMWDQPQHFGDGTRLSIL.

This sequence joins TRBV27 and TRBJ1-1; D remains ambiguous. CDR1 and CDR2 from the germline V gene are MNHEY and SMNVEV (reference sequence). Trimming removed 0 bases at V and 11 bases at J, with 10 bases between. This CDR3 spans 12 amino acids. The DNA of the CDR3 is TGTGCCAGCAGTTTATCAGGAGAGAGGGCTTTCTTT. Translation: CASSLSGERAFF.

J is TRBJ2-1 and V is TRBV21-1; TRBD2, the D gene given by the table, was not confirmed from the DNA. TRBV21-1 is a pseudogene locus. The CDR3 loop spans 18 amino acids. The CDR3 spells CASSKGRPGLAEQDEQFF. DNA for the CDR3: TGTGCCAGCAGCAAAGGCCGCCCGGGACTAGCGGAGCAGGATGAGCAGTTCTTC.

The gene calls are TRBV28 and TRBJ1-5; 7 nucleotides line up with TRBD1. The junction had 4 bases not matched to a gene; V was cut back by 7 bases and J by 4 bases. Germline V gives CDR1 MDHEN, CDR2 SYDVKM. This CDR3 is built from 13 residues. CDR3 protein: CASNPTGNQPQHF. The CDR3, as DNA: TGTGCCAGCAATCCGACAGGGAATCAGCCCCAGCATTTT.

The rearrangement uses TRBV27 and TRBJ1-2, with 7 bases matching TRBD1. Germline V gene lookup returns CDR1 MNHEY and CDR2 SMNVEV (reference sequence). CDR3 size: 15 residues. The V segment lost 4 bases and the J segment 3 bases; nucleotides outside the gene matches: 8. The CDR3 DNA is TGTGCCAGCAGTTCAAGGACAGGATGGCACTATGGCTACACCTTC. As protein: CASSSRTGWHYGYTF.

The chain recombines TRBV5-4 with TRBJ2-7; TRBD2 matches 8 bases. With 4 bases clipped from V and 3 bases from J, the junction kept 12 bases outside the gene matches. CDR1 and CDR2 (germline): SGHNT, YYREEE (reference sequence). This CDR3 is built from 16 residues. In nucleotides, the CDR3 is TGTGCCAGCAGCAACCCTTTGAGTAGCGGGGACTACGAGCAGTACTTC. Its protein product is CASSNPLSSGDYEQYF.

The chain has TRBV5-8 and TRBJ1-4, with 7 bases lining up with TRBD1. The CDR3 runs to 15 residues. Germline V lookup: CDR1 SGHTS, CDR2 YDEGEE. Germline trimming cut 4 bases from V and 2 bases from J; bases unmatched to any gene: 5. The CDR3 loop reads CASSRGDSTNEKLFF. The CDR3 DNA follows: TGTGCCAGCAGCAGGGGGGACAGCACTAATGAAAAACTGTTTTTT.

V gene TRBV28 combines with J gene TRBJ1-1, with a weak D call TRBD1 (5 bases). Germline CDR1 reads MDHEN; CDR2 reads SYDVKM. The CDR3 extends over 14 amino acids. V was cut by 11 bases and J by 4 bases, with 20 bases left in between. The CDR3 is CAESPGGLTTEAFF. The CDR3 DNA reads TGTGCCGAGTCCCCCGGGGGGTTAACCACTGAAGCTTTCTTT. Complete variable domain (other parts from reference TRBV28 and TRBJ1-1): DVKVTQSSRYLVKRTGEKVFLECVQDMDHENMFWYRQDPGLGLRLIYFSYDVKMKEKGDIPEGYSVSREKKERFSLILESASTNQTSMYLCAESPGGLTTEAFFGQGTRLTVV.

This clone was seen a handful of times. The rearrangement joins TRBV10-3 to TRBJ2-7, with 12 bases fitting TRBD2. The CDR3 is made up of 19 amino acids. Germline CDR1 ENHRY, CDR2 SYGVKD. The V and J ends lost 3 bases and 2 bases, in that order; junction bases with no gene match: 14. CDR3 DNA sequence: TGTGCCATCAGTGAATTGGAACTAGCGGGGGGCTACGCAACCTACGAGCAGTACTTC. This codes for CAISELELAGGYATYEQYF.

The rearrangement links TRBV21-1 to TRBJ1-5; no check of the table's D call, TRBD1, against the DNA was made. TRBV21-1 is classified as a pseudogene. The CDR3 length is 15 residues. The chain's CDR3 is CASSTGDRANQPQHF. The DNA of the CDR3 is TGTGCCAGCAGCACCGGAGACAGGGCAAATCAGCCCCAGCATTTT.

The rearrangement uses TRBV19 and TRBJ2-2; weak D call: TRBD1 (5 bases). Looked up from germline, CDR1 is LNHDA and CDR2 is SQIVND (reference sequence). V was trimmed by 10 bases and J by 8 bases, leaving 17 bases between them. CDR3 length: 13 residues. The CDR3 coding sequence is TGTGCCACCGGTGACCACAACAGGGGGGAGCTGTTTTTT. Translating it yields CATGDHNRGELFF.

The chain links TRBV2 to TRBJ2-5; tentatively, D is TRBD1 (6 bases). Germline CDR1 is SNHLY and CDR2 is FYNNEI. V was clipped by 7 bases and J by 2 bases, with 14 bases between them. The CDR3 length is 14 residues. CDR3 coding DNA: TGTGCCAGCAAACCTGGGACAAATCAAGAGACCCAGTACTTC. It codes for CASKPGTNQETQYF.

The CDR3: CASSLGQGSTDTQYF. The CDR3 DNA reads TGTGCCAGCAGTTTGGGACAGGGTAGCACAGATACGCAGTATTTT. The gene calls are TRBV28 and TRBJ2-3; 9 bases fit TRBD1. Germline V CDR1 and CDR2: MDHEN, SYDVKM. The ends lost 3 bases at V and 0 bases at J; junction bases unmatched: 1. The CDR3 length is 15 residues.

In this sample, this clone turned up a few times. This chain connects TRBV11-2 to TRBJ1-6; TRBD1 is a possible D gene (6 bases). The CDR3 consists of 12 residues. V was clipped by 5 bases and J by 11 bases, with 10 bases between them. The germline gives CDR1 SGHAT, CDR2 FQNNGV. The CDR3 DNA reads as TGTGCCAGCAGCGTCAGGGGAGCACCCCTCCACTTT. It codes for CASSVRGAPLHF.

The rearrangement links TRBV30 to TRBJ2-3, with D hard to call. This CDR3 spans 12 amino acids. Germline V lookup: CDR1 GTSNPN, CDR2 SVGIG (reference sequence). Trimming left V 2 bases short and J 5 bases short, with 8 bases between. The CDR3 bases are TGTGCCTGGAGTCCGGCGGTAGATACGCAGTATTTT. It is translated as CAWSPAVDTQYF.

The chain has TRBV6-5 and TRBJ1-4, with 7 positions matching TRBD1. V was clipped by 5 bases and J by 5 bases; unmatched bases: 5. From germline, CDR1 is MNHEY and CDR2 SVGAGI. This CDR3 spans 14 amino acids. As DNA, the CDR3 is TGTGCCAGCAGTAGGACAGGAATAAATGAAAAACTGTTTTTT. Residues: CASSRTGINEKLFF.